The entry below describes one T cell receptor beta chain. Antigen: not known. The sample originates from a study of shared clonotypes between healthy human individuals. Deletions cut 4 bases from V and 5 bases from J, with 21 bases between. This CDR3 has 16 residues. The germline CDR1 and CDR2 sequences are MGHRA and YSYEKL. Findings and caveats of the study: Sampling covered nothing but blood. Tissue TCR repertoires likely differ from those found in blood.

Clones were sequenced by immunoSEQ multiplex PCR, and TCRdb holds only the in-frame ones, with some missing. Among under 1,900,000 clones listed, 98% were seen once. The source is a man aged 25 to 40 in good health. The chain uses TRBV4-1 and TRBJ2-7, with D perhaps TRBD1 or TRBD2 (5 bases each). The material sequenced was naive CD4+ T cells sorted from blood. The subset is: CD45RA+ positively selected. The CDR3 DNA reads as TGCGCCAGCAGCCGGATCCTCTGGGGGTTGCTCCACGAGCAGTACTTC. It encodes CASSRILWGLLHEQYF.